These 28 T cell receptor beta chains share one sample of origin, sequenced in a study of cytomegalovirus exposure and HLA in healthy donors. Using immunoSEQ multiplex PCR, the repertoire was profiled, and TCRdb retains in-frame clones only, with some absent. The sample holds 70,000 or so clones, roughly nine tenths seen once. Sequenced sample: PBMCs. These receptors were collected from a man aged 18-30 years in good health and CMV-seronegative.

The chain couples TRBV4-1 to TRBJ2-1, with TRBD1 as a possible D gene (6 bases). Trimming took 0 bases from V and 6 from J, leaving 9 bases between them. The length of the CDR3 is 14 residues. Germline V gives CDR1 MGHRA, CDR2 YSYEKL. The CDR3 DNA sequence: TGCGCCAGCAGCCAAGAAGCAGGGGCCAATGAGCAGTTCTTC. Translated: CASSQEAGANEQFF.

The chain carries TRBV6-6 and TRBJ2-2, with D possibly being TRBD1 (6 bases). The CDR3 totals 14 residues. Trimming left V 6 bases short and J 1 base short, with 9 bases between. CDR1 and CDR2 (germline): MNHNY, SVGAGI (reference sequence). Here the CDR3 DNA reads TGTGCCAGCAGCAGGGGAGAGAACACCGGGGAGCTGTTTTTT. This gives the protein CASSRGENTGELFF.

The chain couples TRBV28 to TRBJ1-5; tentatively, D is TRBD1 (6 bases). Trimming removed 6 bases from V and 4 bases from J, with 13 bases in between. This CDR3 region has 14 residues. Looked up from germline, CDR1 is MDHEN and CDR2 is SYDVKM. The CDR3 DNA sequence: TGTGCCAGCAGCATAACAGGGAGAAATCAGCCCCAGCATTTT. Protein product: CASSITGRNQPQHF.

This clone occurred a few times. CDR3 bases: TGTGCCTGGTTTGCCGGGACAGGGGCGGTCGAGCAGTACTTC. Its protein product is CAWFAGTGAVEQYF. This chain uses TRBV30 with TRBJ2-7; 10 nucleotides agree with TRBD1. With V trimmed by 5 bases and J by 6 bases, 10 bases remained unmatched. CDR1 is GTSNPN and CDR2 is SVGIG in the germline V gene (reference sequence). This CDR3 is 14 amino acids long.

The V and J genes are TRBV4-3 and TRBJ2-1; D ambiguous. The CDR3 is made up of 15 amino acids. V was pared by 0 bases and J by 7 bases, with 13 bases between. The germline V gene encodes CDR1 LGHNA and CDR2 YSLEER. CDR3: CASSQERRSLNEQFF. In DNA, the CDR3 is TGCGCCAGCAGCCAAGAGCGTCGCTCTTTAAATGAGCAGTTCTTC.

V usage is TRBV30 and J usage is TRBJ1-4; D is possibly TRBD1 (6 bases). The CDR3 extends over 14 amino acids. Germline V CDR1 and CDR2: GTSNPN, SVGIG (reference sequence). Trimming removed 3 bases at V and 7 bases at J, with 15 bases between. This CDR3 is CAWREGGVGEKLFF. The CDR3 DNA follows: TGTGCCTGGAGGGAGGGGGGGGTCGGTGAAAAACTGTTTTTT.

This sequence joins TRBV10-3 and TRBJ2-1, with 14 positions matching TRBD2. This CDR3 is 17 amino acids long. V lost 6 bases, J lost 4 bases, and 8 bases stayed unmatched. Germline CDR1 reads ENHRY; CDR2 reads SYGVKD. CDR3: CAIRETSGRGAYNEQFF. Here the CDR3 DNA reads TGTGCCATCAGGGAGACTAGCGGGAGGGGGGCTTACAATGAGCAGTTCTTC.

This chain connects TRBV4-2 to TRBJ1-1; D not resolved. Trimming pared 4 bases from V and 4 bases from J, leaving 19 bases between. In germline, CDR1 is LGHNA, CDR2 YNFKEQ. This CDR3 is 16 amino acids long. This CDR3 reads CASSPTYEEGSTEAFF. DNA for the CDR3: TGTGCCAGCAGCCCCACGTACGAGGAAGGAAGCACTGAAGCTTTCTTT.

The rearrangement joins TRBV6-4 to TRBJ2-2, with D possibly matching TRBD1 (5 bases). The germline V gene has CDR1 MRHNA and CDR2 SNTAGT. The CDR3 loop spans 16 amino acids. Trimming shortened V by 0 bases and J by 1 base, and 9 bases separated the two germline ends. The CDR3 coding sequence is TGTGCCAGCAGTGACTCGCGGCAGGGGAACACCGGGGAGCTGTTTTTT. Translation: CASSDSRQGNTGELFF.

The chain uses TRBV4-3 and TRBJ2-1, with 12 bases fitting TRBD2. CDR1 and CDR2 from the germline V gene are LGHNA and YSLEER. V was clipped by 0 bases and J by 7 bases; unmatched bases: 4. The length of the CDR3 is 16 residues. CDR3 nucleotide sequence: TGCGCCAGCAGCCAAGATGCCCTAGCGGGAGGGAATGAGCAGTTCTTC. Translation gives CASSQDALAGGNEQFF.

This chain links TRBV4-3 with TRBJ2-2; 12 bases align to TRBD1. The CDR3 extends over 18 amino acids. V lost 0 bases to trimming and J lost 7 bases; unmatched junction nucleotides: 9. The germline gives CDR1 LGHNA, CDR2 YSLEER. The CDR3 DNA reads TGCGCCAGCAGCCAAGAGGCCGGGACAGGGGGCCTTAGCGGGGAGCTGTTTTTT. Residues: CASSQEAGTGGLSGELFF.

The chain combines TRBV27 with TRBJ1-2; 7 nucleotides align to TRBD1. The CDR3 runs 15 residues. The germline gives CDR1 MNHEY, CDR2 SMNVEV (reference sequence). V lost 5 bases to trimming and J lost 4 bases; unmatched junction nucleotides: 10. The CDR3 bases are TGTGCCAGCAGTCCAAGGACAGGCTCTCTCTATGGCTACACCTTC. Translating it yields CASSPRTGSLYGYTF.

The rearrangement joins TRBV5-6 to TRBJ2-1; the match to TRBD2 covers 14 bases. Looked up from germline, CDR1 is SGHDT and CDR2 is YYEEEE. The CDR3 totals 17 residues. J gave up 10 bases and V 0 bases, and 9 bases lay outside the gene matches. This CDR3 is CASSLAKTSGRAGEQFF. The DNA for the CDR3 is TGTGCCAGCAGCTTGGCCAAGACTAGCGGGAGGGCTGGCGAGCAGTTCTTC.

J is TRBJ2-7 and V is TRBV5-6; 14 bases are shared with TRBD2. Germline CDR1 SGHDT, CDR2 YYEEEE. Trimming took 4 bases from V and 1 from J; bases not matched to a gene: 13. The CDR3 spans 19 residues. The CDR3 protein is CASSQGLAGGRNPSYEQYF. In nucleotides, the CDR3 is TGTGCCAGCAGCCAAGGACTAGCGGGAGGCCGTAACCCGTCCTACGAGCAGTACTTC.

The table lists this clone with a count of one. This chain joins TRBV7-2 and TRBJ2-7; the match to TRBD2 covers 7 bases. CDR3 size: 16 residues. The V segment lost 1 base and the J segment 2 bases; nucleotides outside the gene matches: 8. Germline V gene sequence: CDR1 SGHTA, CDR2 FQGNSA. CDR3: CASSLVAAGAPYEQYF. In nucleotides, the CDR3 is TGTGCCAGCAGCTTAGTTGCGGCGGGAGCACCCTACGAGCAGTACTTC.

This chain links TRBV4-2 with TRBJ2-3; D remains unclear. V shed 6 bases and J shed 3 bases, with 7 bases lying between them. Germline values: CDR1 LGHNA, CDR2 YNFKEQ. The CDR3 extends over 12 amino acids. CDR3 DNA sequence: TGTGCCAGCAGTCTAACGACAGATACGCAGTATTTT. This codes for CASSLTTDTQYF.

CDR3 nucleotides: TGTGCCAGCTCGAGCACTAAGTACGAGCAGTACTTC. Residues: CASSSTKYEQYF. The chain carries TRBV14 and TRBJ2-7; D remains unclear. This CDR3 spans 12 amino acids. Germline V gene lookup returns CDR1 SGHDN and CDR2 FVKESK. Trimming removed 8 bases at V and 4 bases at J, with 12 bases between.

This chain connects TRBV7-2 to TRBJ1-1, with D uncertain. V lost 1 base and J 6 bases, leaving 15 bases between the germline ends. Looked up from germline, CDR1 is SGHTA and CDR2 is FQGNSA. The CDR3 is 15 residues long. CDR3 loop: CASSLGGARWAEAFF. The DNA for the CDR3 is TGTGCCAGCAGCTTAGGTGGCGCGCGGTGGGCTGAAGCTTTCTTT.

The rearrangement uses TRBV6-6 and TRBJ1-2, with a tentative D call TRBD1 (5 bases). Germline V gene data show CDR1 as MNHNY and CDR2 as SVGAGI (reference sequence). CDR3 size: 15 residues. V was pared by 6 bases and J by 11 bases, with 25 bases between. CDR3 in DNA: TGTGCCAGCAGCATAACCCCGTGGCAGGGAGGAGAGTACACCTTC. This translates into CASSITPWQGGEYTF.

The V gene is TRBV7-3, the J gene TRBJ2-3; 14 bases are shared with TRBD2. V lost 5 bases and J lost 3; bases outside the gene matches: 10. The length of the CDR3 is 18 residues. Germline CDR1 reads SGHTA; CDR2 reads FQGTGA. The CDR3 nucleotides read TGTGCCAGCAGCCCAAGTCCGGGACTAGCGGGAGCTACAGATACGCAGTATTTT. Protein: CASSPSPGLAGATDTQYF.

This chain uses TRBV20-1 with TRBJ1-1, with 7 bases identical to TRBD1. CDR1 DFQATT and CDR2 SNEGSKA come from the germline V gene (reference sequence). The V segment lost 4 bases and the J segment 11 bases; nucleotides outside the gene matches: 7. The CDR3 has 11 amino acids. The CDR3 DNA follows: TGCAGTGCTACCTTAGACAGGGTCGCTTTCTTT. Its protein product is CSATLDRVAFF.

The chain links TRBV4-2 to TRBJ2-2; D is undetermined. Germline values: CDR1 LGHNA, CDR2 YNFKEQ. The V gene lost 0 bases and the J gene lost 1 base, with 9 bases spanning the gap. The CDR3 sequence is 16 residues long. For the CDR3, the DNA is TGTGCCAGCAGCCAAGACGGATCGGGGAACACCGGGGAGCTGTTTTTT. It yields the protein CASSQDGSGNTGELFF.

The CDR3 nucleotides are TGTGCCAGCTCCCGGGACAGGGGGCGTATGGCTGAAGCTTTCTTT. Translating it yields CASSRDRGRMAEAFF. The chain combines TRBV7-2 with TRBJ1-1, with 12 bases lining up with TRBD1. The CDR3 loop spans 15 amino acids. Germline trimming cut 8 bases from V and 6 bases from J; bases unmatched to any gene: 10. From germline, CDR1 is SGHTA and CDR2 FQGNSA.

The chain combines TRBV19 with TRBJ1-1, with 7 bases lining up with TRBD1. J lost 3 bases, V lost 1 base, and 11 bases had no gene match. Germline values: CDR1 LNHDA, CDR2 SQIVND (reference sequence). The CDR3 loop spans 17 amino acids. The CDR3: CASSIGRQGLHDTEAFF. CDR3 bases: TGTGCCAGTAGTATAGGCCGACAGGGCCTGCATGACACTGAAGCTTTCTTT.

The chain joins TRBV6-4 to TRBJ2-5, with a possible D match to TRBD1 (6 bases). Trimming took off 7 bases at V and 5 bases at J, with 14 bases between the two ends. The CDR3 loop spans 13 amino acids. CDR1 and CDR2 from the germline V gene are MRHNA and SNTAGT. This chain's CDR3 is CASMVGASETQYF. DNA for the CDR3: TGTGCCAGCATGGTGGGGGCCAGTGAGACCCAGTACTTC.

The CDR3 nucleotides read TGTGCCAGCAGTGATGGTGGCAGGCCCCTTCAAGAGACCCAGTACTTC. This encodes CASSDGGRPLQETQYF. The chain employs TRBV6-1 and TRBJ2-5; D ambiguous. The V end lost 3 bases, the J end lost 2 bases, and 16 bases lay between the germline ends. The germline V gene has CDR1 MNHNS and CDR2 SASEGT. The CDR3 is made up of 16 amino acids.

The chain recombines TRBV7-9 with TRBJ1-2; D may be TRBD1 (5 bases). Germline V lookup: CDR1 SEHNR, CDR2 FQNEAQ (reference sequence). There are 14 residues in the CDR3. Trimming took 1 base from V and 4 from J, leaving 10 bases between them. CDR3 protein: CASSLGQGAYGYTF. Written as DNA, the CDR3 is TGTGCCAGCAGCTTAGGGCAGGGCGCCTATGGCTACACCTTC.

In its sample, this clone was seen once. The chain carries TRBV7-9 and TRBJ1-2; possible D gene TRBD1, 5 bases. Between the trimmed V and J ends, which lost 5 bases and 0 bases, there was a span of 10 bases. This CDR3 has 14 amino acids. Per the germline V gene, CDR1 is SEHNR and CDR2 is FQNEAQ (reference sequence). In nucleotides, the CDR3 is TGTGCCAGCAGCGCGGGACTTACTAACTATGGCTACACCTTC. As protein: CASSAGLTNYGYTF.